The 27 T cell receptor beta chains below were found in one sample sequenced in a study of blood T cell repertoires in COVID-19. Sequencing was performed with immunoSEQ multiplex PCR; in TCRdb, only in-frame clones are kept and a portion is missing. The sample includes around 140,000 clones, more than 65% of them seen just once. The sequenced sample was peripheral blood. These receptors all come from a man aged 60-69 years with active or convalescent COVID-19.

The chain uses TRBV5-6 and TRBJ2-7; TRBD2 aligns across 10 bases. The V gene end was trimmed by 5 bases and the J gene end by 5 bases; junction bases not matched to a gene: 7. Germline V lookup: CDR1 SGHDT, CDR2 YYEEEE. The CDR3 is 14 residues long. In DNA, the CDR3 is TGTGCCAGCAGACCTCTAGCGGGAGAAAACGAGCAGTACGTC. Its translation is CASRPLAGENEQYV.

V and J are TRBV27 and TRBJ2-1, with 7 bases fitting TRBD2. Germline trimming cut 2 bases from V and 8 bases from J; bases unmatched to any gene: 9. The germline gives CDR1 MNHEY, CDR2 SMNVEV (reference sequence). This CDR3 contains 15 residues. CDR3 bases: TGTGCCAGCAGTTTACAAGGACTAGTTTCGTATGAGCAGTTCTTC. Its translation is CASSLQGLVSYEQFF.

J is TRBJ1-2 and V is TRBV4-1, with D perhaps matching TRBD1 (6 bases). CDR1 and CDR2 (germline): MGHRA, YSYEKL. The V end lost 3 bases, the J end lost 0 bases, and 14 bases lay between the germline ends. The CDR3 length is 16 residues. This CDR3 reads CASSQVGRTANYGYTF. In DNA, the CDR3 is TGCGCCAGCAGCCAGGTCGGCCGGACAGCTAACTATGGCTACACCTTC.

The chain is built from TRBV6-2 or TRBV6-3 and TRBJ2-7, with D unclear. The V end lost 3 bases, the J end lost 5 bases, and 8 bases lay between the germline ends. This CDR3 is built from 12 residues. Germline V gene lookup returns CDR1 MNHEY and CDR2 SVGEGT. For the CDR3, the DNA is TGTGCCAGCAGTTATGGCAGGAACGAGCAGTACGTC. Its translation: CASSYGRNEQYV.

The J gene is TRBJ1-5, the V gene TRBV30, with 9 bases identical to TRBD1. The germline V gene encodes CDR1 GTSNPN and CDR2 SVGIG (reference sequence). The CDR3 spans 14 residues. Trimming cost V 4 bases and J 5 bases; bases outside gene matches: 6. The CDR3 is CAWTPGQGDQPQHF. Written as DNA, the CDR3 is TGTGCCTGGACTCCGGGACAGGGTGATCAGCCCCAGCATTTT.

This chain joins TRBV29-1 and TRBJ1-1, with D possibly being TRBD1 (6 bases). Germline loops: CDR1 SQVTM, CDR2 ANQGSEA. Trimming took off 0 bases at V and 11 bases at J, with 16 bases between the two ends. The CDR3 is made up of 13 amino acids. The CDR3 sequence: CSVEDLGGKGAFF. As DNA, the CDR3 is TGCAGCGTTGAAGATCTTGGGGGCAAGGGGGCTTTCTTT.

This clone was observed once. V gene TRBV5-1 combines with J gene TRBJ2-5, with D maybe TRBD1 (6 bases). This CDR3 contains 13 residues. Germline V CDR1 and CDR2: SGHRS, YFSETQ. The V end was cut by 7 bases, the J end by 3 bases, with 13 bases between. CDR3 loop: CASQRGTKETQYF. As DNA, the CDR3 is TGCGCCAGCCAAAGGGGGACCAAAGAGACCCAGTACTTC.

The sample holds one count of this clone. The chain joins TRBV7-8 to TRBJ2-1, with 13 bases fitting TRBD2. V was pared by 1 base and J by 6 bases, with 6 bases of the junction left unmatched. The CDR3 covers 17 residues. The germline V gene has CDR1 SGHVS and CDR2 FQNEAQ. CDR3 bases: TGTGCCAGCAGCTTAGAACTAGCGGGAGGGGCTGGCAATGAGCAGTTCTTC. Translated, it gives CASSLELAGGAGNEQFF.

This clone turned up a few times. The chain joins TRBV27 to TRBJ1-2, with 9 positions matching TRBD1. Germline V gene data show CDR1 as MNHEY and CDR2 as SMNVEV (reference sequence). CDR3 size: 14 residues. The V gene end was trimmed by 3 bases and the J gene end by 4 bases; junction bases not matched to a gene: 3. The CDR3 coding sequence is TGTGCCAGCAGTTTGAGGACAGGGGCCTATGGCTACACCTTC. Translated: CASSLRTGAYGYTF.

This clone was found once. The chain employs TRBV18 and TRBJ1-1, with 7 nucleotides matching TRBD1. Trimming removed 3 bases from V and 2 bases from J; junction bases left unmatched: 6. Per germline, CDR1 KGHSH and CDR2 LQKENI. The CDR3 totals 15 residues. CDR3 sequence reads: CASSPYGTANTEAFF. The DNA of the CDR3 is TGTGCCAGCTCACCTTACGGGACAGCCAACACTGAAGCTTTCTTT.

The rearrangement links TRBV19 to TRBJ2-7; 7 nucleotides line up with TRBD1. Losses at the gene ends were 2 bases for V and 0 bases for J; bases not matched to a gene: 4. The CDR3 length is 15 residues. CDR1 and CDR2 from the germline V gene are LNHDA and SQIVND (reference sequence). CDR3 amino acids: CASSIRQGSSYEQYF. As DNA, the CDR3 is TGTGCCAGTAGTATACGACAGGGAAGCTCCTACGAGCAGTACTTC.

The chain joins TRBV5-6 to TRBJ2-7; D call uncertain. The CDR3 covers 13 residues. In germline, CDR1 is SGHDT, CDR2 YYEEEE. Trimming took off 7 bases at V and 4 bases at J, with 15 bases between the two ends. CDR3 coding DNA: TGTGCCAGCGGCCTCAGGTACGGATACGAGCAGTACGTC. Encoded protein: CASGLRYGYEQYV.

This clone was seen only once. This CDR3 reads CASSQAGVGEKLFF. The CDR3 bases are TGTGCCAGCAGCCAAGCGGGGGTCGGCGAAAAACTGTTTTTT. V usage is TRBV3-1 (or the pseudogene TRBV3-2) and J usage is TRBJ1-4; possible D gene TRBD1, 5 bases. The CDR3 runs 14 residues. V lost 1 base to trimming and J lost 8 bases, with 11 bases between them. Germline values: CDR1 LGHDT, CDR2 YNNKEL (reference sequence).

The chain joins TRBV5-1 to TRBJ2-1; no firm D call. The CDR3 has 13 residues. With 0 bases removed from V and 5 bases from J, the gap between germline ends came to 6 bases. Germline assignment: CDR1 SGHRS and CDR2 YFSETQ. CDR3 in DNA: TGCGCCAGCAGCTTGGAAACGGACAATGAGCAGTTCTTC. Translated, it gives CASSLETDNEQFF. Full variable domain (outside the CDR3, taken from reference TRBV5-1 and TRBJ2-1): KAGVTQTPRYLIKTRGQQVTLSCSPISGHRSVSWYQQTPGQGLQFLFEYFSETQRNKGNFPGRFSGRQFSNSRSEMNVSTLELGDSALYLCASSLETDNEQFFGPGTRLTVL.

This clone appeared a few times. The rearrangement uses TRBV3-1 (or the pseudogene TRBV3-2) and TRBJ1-3, with D perhaps matching TRBD1 (6 bases). The CDR3 contains 15 residues. V dropped 2 bases and J dropped 2 bases, with 10 bases sitting between them. Germline CDR1 LGHDT, CDR2 YNNKEL (reference sequence). This chain's CDR3 is CASSQSTGTGNTIYF. The CDR3 DNA reads TGTGCCAGCAGCCAAAGTACAGGGACTGGAAACACCATATATTTT.

The chain uses TRBV27 and TRBJ1-5; D not certain. This CDR3 spans 14 amino acids. From germline, CDR1 is MNHEY and CDR2 SMNVEV (reference sequence). Trimming took off 3 bases at V and 3 bases at J, with 9 bases between the two ends. The CDR3 sequence: CASSFMGYNQPQHF. The CDR3 nucleotides are TGTGCCAGCAGTTTTATGGGCTACAATCAGCCCCAGCATTTT.

This chain links TRBV10-3 with TRBJ1-6, with 7 bases lining up with TRBD1. Germline V gene sequence: CDR1 ENHRY, CDR2 SYGVKD. The CDR3 is made up of 13 amino acids. V shed 10 bases and J 2 bases; nucleotides not matched to a gene: 2. The CDR3: CATQGAYNSPLHF. In nucleotides, the CDR3 is TGTGCCACCCAGGGGGCCTATAATTCACCCCTCCACTTT.

This sequence joins TRBV6-5 and TRBJ2-4; the match to TRBD2 covers 8 bases. Germline lookup yields CDR1 MNHEY and CDR2 SVGAGI. V shed 6 bases, J shed 5 bases, and the junction held 6 bases outside the gene matches. This CDR3 region has 14 residues. This CDR3 is CASSRGGAQNIQYF. CDR3 in DNA: TGTGCCAGCAGCCGGGGGGGGGCCCAAAACATTCAGTACTTC.

This chain connects TRBV7-9 to TRBJ1-1; D might be TRBD1 (5 bases). V lost 1 base to trimming and J lost 4 bases, with 10 bases between them. Germline CDR1 reads SEHNR; CDR2 reads FQNEAQ (reference sequence). This CDR3 is built from 14 residues. The DNA of the CDR3 is TGTGCCAGCAGCTTAGAAGGGGTCGCCACTGAAGCTTTCTTT. Its protein is CASSLEGVATEAFF.

This chain uses TRBV11-3 with TRBJ2-1, with 9 bases matching TRBD2. The CDR3 contains 15 residues. V was clipped by 2 bases and J by 8 bases; unmatched bases: 7. Germline CDR1 is SGHNT and CDR2 is YENEEA. The CDR3 DNA follows: TGTGCCAGCAGCTTATTGGGACTAGCCTCAGATGAGCAGTTCTTC. This sequence encodes CASSLLGLASDEQFF.

This clone has a single count. The V call is TRBV7-8, the J call TRBJ1-6; 7 nucleotides match TRBD1. The CDR3 sequence is 15 residues long. V was pared by 6 bases and J by 8 bases, with 10 bases of the junction left unmatched. Germline V gene sequence: CDR1 SGHVS, CDR2 FQNEAQ. The CDR3 nucleotides read TGTGCCAGCAGACCTACAGGGGCAGAATATTCACCCCTCCACTTT. This gives the protein CASRPTGAEYSPLHF.

The V call is TRBV7-9, the J call TRBJ2-2, with D perhaps matching TRBD1 (5 bases). The CDR3 runs 16 residues. Trimming took 5 bases from V and 5 from J, leaving 18 bases between them. Germline V gene lookup returns CDR1 SEHNR and CDR2 FQNEAQ (reference sequence). The CDR3 is CASSPPQGAVTGELFF. CDR3 coding DNA: TGTGCCAGCAGCCCCCCCCAAGGGGCGGTGACCGGGGAGCTGTTTTTT.

This sequence joins TRBV6-6 and TRBJ1-1; 8 bases line up with TRBD1. Per the germline V gene, CDR1 is MNHNY and CDR2 is SVGAGI (reference sequence). Trimming at V came to 5 bases and at J to 1 base, leaving 6 bases not matched to a gene. This CDR3 spans 15 amino acids. The CDR3 nucleotides are TGTGCCAGCAGTATGCGACAGGGGAGGAACACTGAAGCTTTCTTT. Its translation: CASSMRQGRNTEAFF.

V gene TRBV11-2 combines with J gene TRBJ1-4; D ambiguous. Germline loops: CDR1 SGHAT, CDR2 FQNNGV. Trimming took 5 bases from V and 5 from J, leaving 15 bases between them. The CDR3 spans 15 residues. This chain's CDR3 is CASSENGNQNEKLFF. CDR3 nucleotides: TGTGCCAGCAGCGAGAACGGGAACCAAAATGAAAAACTGTTTTTT.

In its sample, this clone was seen a few times. The chain carries TRBV5-1 and TRBJ1-2; D call uncertain. Germline values: CDR1 SGHRS, CDR2 YFSETQ. The CDR3 sequence is 13 residues long. V lost 2 bases, J lost 7 bases, and 12 bases lay in between. The CDR3 spells CASSFRVEAGYTF. The CDR3 nucleotides are TGCGCCAGCAGCTTCCGGGTGGAGGCTGGCTACACCTTC.

This sequence joins TRBV5-1 and TRBJ1-2; D may be TRBD1 (5 bases). Germline CDR1 is SGHRS and CDR2 is YFSETQ. Trimming stripped 0 bases from V and 8 bases from J, with 17 bases between. The CDR3 spans 15 residues. The CDR3 region is CASSLGGGENSGYTF. The CDR3 DNA reads TGCGCCAGCAGCTTGGGAGGAGGGGAGAATTCAGGCTACACCTTC.

The chain employs TRBV5-1 and TRBJ2-1; 10 nucleotides line up with TRBD2. Trimming cost V 2 bases and J 5 bases; bases outside gene matches: 4. The CDR3 spans 15 residues. CDR1 and CDR2 from the germline V gene are SGHRS and YFSETQ. CDR3 sequence: CASSLRTSGDNEQFF. DNA for the CDR3: TGCGCCAGCAGCTTACGGACTAGCGGTGACAATGAGCAGTTCTTC.